This T cell receptor (beta chain) was found in a study of blood T cell repertoires in COVID-19. About the research overall: Both acute and convalescent COVID-19 samples were obtained from the United States, Italy and Spain. From T cells, B-cell-depleted T cells, or PBMCs came the material, which was cDNA or gDNA.

V was trimmed by 6 bases and J by 0 bases, leaving 12 bases between them. The CDR3 runs 15 residues. The germline V gene has CDR1 MNHEY and CDR2 SVGAGI. Source study methods: Amplification from reference gene primers served as the basis for estimated nucleated cell counts. Some clones are missing from TCRdb's copy, which holds only in-frame ones; the method was immunoSEQ multiplex PCR. V and J calls and clone size come straight from that table; D and trimming were deduced from the DNA. The sample yields 300,000 to 350,000 clones, about 93% seen once. Enrolled during active infection, Seattle patients were then followed longitudinally.

V gene TRBV6-5 combines with J gene TRBJ1-5, with D maybe TRBD1 (6 bases). Source material: peripheral blood. The TCR was taken from a woman in her twenties or thirties with COVID-19, enrolled during active disease. Here the CDR3 DNA reads TGTGCCAGCAGGCCTCGGACAGATAGCAATCAGCCCCAGCATTTT. The encoded protein is CASRPRTDSNQPQHF.